This T cell receptor (beta chain) was observed in a study of cytomegalovirus exposure and HLA in healthy donors. Study details: Unique TCRs from HLA-typed donors, 65 million to 85 million of them, were held in an early data release.

A note on this clone: Only one base separates this from a far larger clonotype, so it likely reflects a read error.

Vbeta (60) and Jbeta (13) primers were used in the PCR. Data came from immunoSEQ multiplex PCR; TCRdb stores just in-frame clones and leaves some out. Among around 140,000 clones, approximately 80% were seen once, and the ten largest hold roughly 2.4%. This TCR was sampled from a woman aged 18 to 35 in good health and CMV-seropositive. The source material was PBMCs.

The CDR3 loop reads CASSKTSGGTDTQYF. The CDR3 nucleotides are TGTGCCAGCAGTAAGACTAGCGGGGGGACAGATACGCAGTATTTT. V and J are TRBV27 and TRBJ2-3; 13 nucleotides agree with TRBD2. Germline loops: CDR1 MNHEY, CDR2 SMNVEV (reference sequence). J lost 3 bases, V lost 5 bases, and 2 bases had no gene match. The CDR3 covers 15 residues.